This is a list of T cell receptor beta chains from one sample in a study of CD8+CD57+ T cells in acquired aplastic anemia. One entry per CDR3 protein, called by TCRdb with MiXCR from the reads. The table has about 98,000 distinct CDR3 sequences, 55% to 75% seen once; the top ten hold roughly two thirds. Sequencing was done on a sample of sorted CD4+, CD8+, or CD8+CD57+ T cells (not recorded which) from PBMCs. These receptors were collected from a human donor with aplastic anemia. Each CDR3 is given with its conserved first and last residue. D genes are given only for firm matches. Clone size is stated in some rows and not others, as once, few, many or a class when expanded.

CDR3nt: TGCGCCAGCAGCGGACTAGCGGGAGGGAACGAGCAGTACTTC
CDR3aa: CASSGLAGGNEQYF
j_gene: TRBJ2-7
v_gene: TRBV7-6
abundance: .
d_gene: TRBD2

CDR3nt: TGTGCCAGCAGCTCTTACAGGGGCGAGCAGTACTTC
CDR3aa: CASSSYRGEQYF
j_gene: TRBJ2-7
v_gene: TRBV11-3
abundance: .
d_gene: TRBD1

CDR3nt: TGCAGCGCCAAGAAGGGCACTAATGAAAAACTGTTTTTT
CDR3aa: CSAKKGTNEKLFF
j_gene: TRBJ1-4
v_gene: TRBV29-1
abundance: .
d_gene: .

CDR3nt: TGCGCCAGCAGCGTCGGGACAGCCTCGTCGGGGGAGCAGTACTTC
CDR3aa: CASSVGTASSGEQYF
j_gene: TRBJ2-7
v_gene: TRBV5-1
abundance: .
d_gene: TRBD1

CDR3nt: TGCAGTGCTAGTAAATCTGGGAGAGGGGCCTACGAGCAGTACTTC
CDR3aa: CSASKSGRGAYEQYF
j_gene: TRBJ2-7
v_gene: TRBV20-1
abundance: .
d_gene: .

CDR3nt: TGTGCCACCGGACTAGCGGGTGTAGATGAGCAGTTCTTC
CDR3aa: CATGLAGVDEQFF
j_gene: TRBJ2-1
v_gene: TRBV24-1
abundance: .
d_gene: TRBD2

CDR3nt: TGTGCCAGTAGTATAGTAGGAGGAGCCTTGAACACTGAAGCTTTCTTT
CDR3aa: CASSIVGGALNTEAFF
j_gene: TRBJ1-1
v_gene: TRBV19
abundance: .
d_gene: .

CDR3nt: TGTGCCAGCAGGGATTTTCCGCGCACAGATACGCAGTATTTT
CDR3aa: CASRDFPRTDTQYF
j_gene: TRBJ2-3
v_gene: TRBV2
abundance: few
d_gene: .

CDR3nt: TGTGCCAGCAGGGCCGACAGGGGGCTCGGCTACACCTTC
CDR3aa: CASRADRGLGYTF
j_gene: TRBJ1-2
v_gene: TRBV2
abundance: .
d_gene: TRBD1

CDR3nt: TGTGCCAGCAGTTACATGGCTGGCAATCAGCCCCAGCATTTT
CDR3aa: CASSYMAGNQPQHF
j_gene: TRBJ1-5
v_gene: TRBV6-5
abundance: .
d_gene: .

CDR3nt: TGTGCCAGCAGCTACCAGGGGCTTACCAATCAGCCCCAGCATTTT
CDR3aa: CASSYQGLTNQPQHF
j_gene: TRBJ1-5
v_gene: TRBV13
abundance: many
d_gene: .

CDR3nt: TGCAGCGTTGAAACCGGGACAGGGCGCTACGAGCAGTACTTC
CDR3aa: CSVETGTGRYEQYF
j_gene: TRBJ2-7
v_gene: TRBV29-1
abundance: .
d_gene: TRBD1

CDR3nt: TGTGCCAGCAGCCTACTACAGGGGGCTTCCTATCAGCCCCAGCATTTT
CDR3aa: CASSLLQGASYQPQHF
j_gene: TRBJ1-5
v_gene: TRBV11-2
abundance: .
d_gene: TRBD1

CDR3nt: TGCGCCAGCAGCTTGGGAGCGGGAAGGGAGCAGTTCTTC
CDR3aa: CASSLGAGREQFF
j_gene: TRBJ2-1
v_gene: TRBV5-1
abundance: many
d_gene: TRBD2

CDR3nt: TGTGCCAGCACCCTCGGACTAGCGGGTCCCAAAAAGGGTACGCAGTATTTT
CDR3aa: CASTLGLAGPKKGTQYF
j_gene: TRBJ2-3
v_gene: TRBV12-3/TRBV12-4
abundance: .
d_gene: TRBD2

CDR3nt: TGCGCCAGCAGCCAAGAAGGTGGCGAGCGGTACTTC
CDR3aa: CASSQEGGERYF
j_gene: TRBJ2-7
v_gene: TRBV4-1
abundance: .
d_gene: .

CDR3nt: TGCAGTGCTATCAGCGGGAGGGACTACAATGAGCAGTTCTTC
CDR3aa: CSAISGRDYNEQFF
j_gene: TRBJ2-1
v_gene: TRBV20-1
abundance: .
d_gene: TRBD2

CDR3nt: TGCAGTGCTCCCGGGCGCTTTCCCACCTTT
CDR3aa: CSAPGRFPTF
j_gene: TRBJ1-6
v_gene: TRBV20-1
abundance: .
d_gene: .

CDR3nt: TGTGCCAGCAGTTACTCGAGCGGGGACGAGCAGTACTTC
CDR3aa: CASSYSSGDEQYF
j_gene: TRBJ2-7
v_gene: TRBV19
abundance: .
d_gene: TRBD2

CDR3nt: TGTGCCAGTGCCCGGGCAGGGGACGGAAACACCATATATTTT
CDR3aa: CASARAGDGNTIYF
j_gene: TRBJ1-3
v_gene: TRBV19
abundance: .
d_gene: .

CDR3nt: TGTGCCAGCAGTGATGCACAAAACAATGAGCAGTTCTTC
CDR3aa: CASSDAQNNEQFF
j_gene: TRBJ2-1
v_gene: TRBV2
abundance: .
d_gene: .

CDR3nt: TGTGCCAGCAGCTTACAGGACAGGAGGTCTGAAGCTTTCTTT
CDR3aa: CASSLQDRRSEAFF
j_gene: TRBJ1-1
v_gene: TRBV5-5
abundance: .
d_gene: TRBD1

CDR3nt: TGTGCCAGCAGTGACGGTGTAGCGGGAGATAACAATGAGCAGTTCTTC
CDR3aa: CASSDGVAGDNNEQFF
j_gene: TRBJ2-1
v_gene: TRBV6-4
abundance: .
d_gene: TRBD2

CDR3nt: TGTGCCACCAGAGCGACAGGAGTCAACACTGAAGCTTTCTTT
CDR3aa: CATRATGVNTEAFF
j_gene: TRBJ1-1
v_gene: TRBV24-1
abundance: .
d_gene: .

CDR3nt: TGTGCCAGCAGCGCGACGGACGGGAACACTGAAGCTTTCTTT
CDR3aa: CASSATDGNTEAFF
j_gene: TRBJ1-1
v_gene: TRBV7-8
abundance: .
d_gene: .

CDR3nt: TGTGCCAGCAGCCAAGATCTTGGACAGGGTTACGAGCAGTACTTC
CDR3aa: CASSQDLGQGYEQYF
j_gene: TRBJ2-7
v_gene: TRBV2
abundance: .
d_gene: TRBD1

CDR3nt: TGCAGTGCTACTAGCGTGGGGGTGGCAGATACGCAGTATTTT
CDR3aa: CSATSVGVADTQYF
j_gene: TRBJ2-3
v_gene: TRBV20-1
abundance: few
d_gene: .

CDR3nt: TGCAGCGGAGTAATCTCGAGGCTCGACCTGGCCTACAATGAGCAGTTCTTC
CDR3aa: CSGVISRLDLAYNEQFF
j_gene: TRBJ2-1
v_gene: TRBV29-1
abundance: .
d_gene: .

CDR3nt: TGTGCCAGCGGCCTAGCGGACACAGATACGCAGTATTTT
CDR3aa: CASGLADTDTQYF
j_gene: TRBJ2-3
v_gene: TRBV7-9
abundance: few
d_gene: TRBD2

CDR3nt: TGTGCCAGCAGTGAAGCGCTAGAGGGACTCCCCCTCTTC
CDR3aa: CASSEALEGLPLF
j_gene: TRBJ2-1
v_gene: TRBV2
abundance: .
d_gene: .

CDR3nt: TGCAGCGTCGAGACAGACAACACTGAAGCTTTCTTT
CDR3aa: CSVETDNTEAFF
j_gene: TRBJ1-1
v_gene: TRBV29-1
abundance: .
d_gene: .

CDR3nt: TGTGCCAGCAGCTCTCGGGGGGATGGGATCTCTAATGAGCAGTTCTTC
CDR3aa: CASSSRGDGISNEQFF
j_gene: TRBJ2-1
v_gene: TRBV9
abundance: .
d_gene: TRBD2

CDR3nt: TGTGCCATCAGAACTGAACAGGGGGACGCCTACGAGCAGTACTTC
CDR3aa: CAIRTEQGDAYEQYF
j_gene: TRBJ2-7
v_gene: TRBV10-3
abundance: .
d_gene: TRBD1

CDR3nt: TGCAGTGCTAGAGATGGGGGTAGGGGGCAGGACGAGCAGTACTTC
CDR3aa: CSARDGGRGQDEQYF
j_gene: TRBJ2-7
v_gene: TRBV20-1
abundance: .
d_gene: TRBD1

CDR3nt: TGTGCCAGCAGCCCTTCCGGGGGGGGCCGTAATTCACCCCTCCACTTT
CDR3aa: CASSPSGGGRNSPLHF
j_gene: TRBJ1-6
v_gene: TRBV4-2
abundance: .
d_gene: .

CDR3nt: TGCAGTGCTTCGGACAGGGGAAATGAGCAGTTCTTC
CDR3aa: CSASDRGNEQFF
j_gene: TRBJ2-1
v_gene: TRBV20-1
abundance: .
d_gene: TRBD1

CDR3nt: TGCAGCGTCCGACTAGCGGGGGGCACAGATACGCAGTATTTT
CDR3aa: CSVRLAGGTDTQYF
j_gene: TRBJ2-3
v_gene: TRBV29-1
abundance: few
d_gene: TRBD2

CDR3nt: TGCAGCGTTGGGAAGGACAGTTACAATGAGCAGTTCTTC
CDR3aa: CSVGKDSYNEQFF
j_gene: TRBJ2-1
v_gene: TRBV29-1
abundance: .
d_gene: .

CDR3nt: TGTGCCAGCAGCTTATCTCAGAACACTGAAGCTTTCTTT
CDR3aa: CASSLSQNTEAFF
j_gene: TRBJ1-1
v_gene: TRBV7-9
abundance: few
d_gene: .

CDR3nt: TGCAGCGTTGGAAGCACTAGCGGCTCGGATACGCAGTATTTT
CDR3aa: CSVGSTSGSDTQYF
j_gene: TRBJ2-3
v_gene: TRBV29-1
abundance: .
d_gene: TRBD2

CDR3nt: TGTGCCAGCACTAAATCAGGGGGCTACTACGAGCAGTACTTC
CDR3aa: CASTKSGGYYEQYF
j_gene: TRBJ2-7
v_gene: TRBV25-1
abundance: .
d_gene: TRBD1

CDR3nt: TGCAGTGCTGTTGTAGCCAGCAAAGAGACCCAGTACTTC
CDR3aa: CSAVVASKETQYF
j_gene: TRBJ2-5
v_gene: TRBV20-1
abundance: .
d_gene: .

CDR3nt: TGCAGTGCTGTTGGGGCAGATCACTACGAGCAGTACTTC
CDR3aa: CSAVGADHYEQYF
j_gene: TRBJ2-7
v_gene: TRBV20-1
abundance: once
d_gene: .

CDR3nt: TGCAGTGCCAGTCAAACCGGGACTAGCGGGGGGATCAGCTCCTACGAGCAGTACTTC
CDR3aa: CSASQTGTSGGISSYEQYF
j_gene: TRBJ2-7
v_gene: TRBV20-1
abundance: once
d_gene: TRBD2

CDR3nt: TGTGCCAGCAGCTTAGGGGACAGTCGGTTTGGCAATTCACCCCTCCACTTT
CDR3aa: CASSLGDSRFGNSPLHF
j_gene: TRBJ1-6
v_gene: TRBV11-2
abundance: few
d_gene: TRBD1

CDR3nt: TGCGCCAGCAGACAGACAGGGGACCTGAACACTGAAGCTTTCTTT
CDR3aa: CASRQTGDLNTEAFF
j_gene: TRBJ1-1
v_gene: TRBV10-2
abundance: .
d_gene: TRBD1

CDR3nt: TGTGCCAGCATAACTATGGGCGACAATGAGCAGTTCTTC
CDR3aa: CASITMGDNEQFF
j_gene: TRBJ2-1
v_gene: TRBV7-2
abundance: .
d_gene: .

CDR3nt: TGTGCCACCAGTGCAGCGGGAGGCGTTCGGGAGACCCAGTACTTC
CDR3aa: CATSAAGGVRETQYF
j_gene: TRBJ2-5
v_gene: TRBV24-1
abundance: .
d_gene: TRBD2

CDR3nt: TGTGCCAGCAGTACCGGGACAGGGGTTGGAAACACCATATATTTT
CDR3aa: CASSTGTGVGNTIYF
j_gene: TRBJ1-3
v_gene: TRBV2
abundance: few
d_gene: TRBD1